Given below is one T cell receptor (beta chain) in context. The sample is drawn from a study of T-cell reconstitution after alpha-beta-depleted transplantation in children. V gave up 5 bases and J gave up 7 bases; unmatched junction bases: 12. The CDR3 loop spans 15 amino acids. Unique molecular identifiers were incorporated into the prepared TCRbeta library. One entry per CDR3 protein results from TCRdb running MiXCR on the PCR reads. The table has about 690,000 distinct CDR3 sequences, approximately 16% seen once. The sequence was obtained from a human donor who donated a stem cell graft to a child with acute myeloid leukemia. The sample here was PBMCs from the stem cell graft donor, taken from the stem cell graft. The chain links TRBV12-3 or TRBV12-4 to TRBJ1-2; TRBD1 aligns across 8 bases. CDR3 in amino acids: CASSPRTGQSGGYTF. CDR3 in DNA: TGTGCCAGCAGTCCCCGGACAGGGCAATCAGGTGGCTACACCTTC.